A selection of T cell receptor beta chains follows, all from one sample in a study of blood T cell repertoires in COVID-19. The repertoire was sequenced with immunoSEQ multiplex PCR; TCRdb's copy has only in-frame clones and lacks some. The sample records about 120,000 clones, over 80% being singletons. The sequencing input was peripheral blood. The receptors were sampled from a man aged 65-85 years with acute or convalescent COVID-19. Both conserved end residues are part of each CDR3. Each record gives: D gene, CDR3 length, clone size, V gene, J gene, CDR3 DNA, CDR3 protein. The D gene is left open where the match is weak. Not every row has a clone size; where given, it reads once, few, many or a size class.

d_gene: .; len: 16; abundance: .; v_gene: TRBV27; j_gene: TRBJ1-2; CDR3nt: TGTGCCAGCAGTTTAGGCCCGGCAGGGGACCCATATGGCTACACCTTC; CDR3aa: CASSLGPAGDPYGYTF
d_gene: TRBD1; len: 14; abundance: .; v_gene: TRBV7-8; j_gene: TRBJ1-5; CDR3nt: TGTGCCAGCAGCCGGGACAGGAGCAATCAGCCCCAGCATTTT; CDR3aa: CASSRDRSNQPQHF
d_gene: .; len: 13; abundance: .; v_gene: TRBV6-8; j_gene: TRBJ2-2; CDR3nt: TGTGCCAGCAGTTCCCCAGCGACTGGGGAGCTGTTTTTT; CDR3aa: CASSSPATGELFF
d_gene: .; len: 13; abundance: .; v_gene: TRBV7-3; j_gene: TRBJ2-2; CDR3nt: TGTGCCAGCAGCTTCACAGGCACCGGGGAGCTGTTTTTT; CDR3aa: CASSFTGTGELFF
d_gene: .; len: 16; abundance: few; v_gene: TRBV6-2/TRBV6-3; j_gene: TRBJ1-2; CDR3nt: TGTGCCAGCAGTTACTCGGGACATTACGCGGTCTCTGGCTACACCTTC; CDR3aa: CASSYSGHYAVSGYTF
d_gene: TRBD1; len: 13; abundance: .; v_gene: TRBV12-3/TRBV12-4; j_gene: TRBJ2-5; CDR3nt: TGTGCCAGCAGCCCCGGACAGGGAGAGACCCAGTACTTC; CDR3aa: CASSPGQGETQYF
d_gene: .; len: 14; abundance: .; v_gene: TRBV3-1/TRBV3-2; j_gene: TRBJ2-7; CDR3nt: TGTGCCAGCAGACCGACGGGACACTGGAACGAGCAGTACTTC; CDR3aa: CASRPTGHWNEQYF
d_gene: .; len: 13; abundance: .; v_gene: TRBV5-1; j_gene: TRBJ1-1; CDR3nt: TGCGCCAGCAGCTTCGGGGGGGACACTGAAGCTTTCTTT; CDR3aa: CASSFGGDTEAFF
d_gene: TRBD2; len: 17; abundance: .; v_gene: TRBV28; j_gene: TRBJ2-3; CDR3nt: TGTGCCAGCAGTTTATGGACTAGCGGGGGAAGCACAGATACGCAGTATTTT; CDR3aa: CASSLWTSGGSTDTQYF
d_gene: .; len: 14; abundance: .; v_gene: TRBV2; j_gene: TRBJ1-2; CDR3nt: TGTGCCAGCACCCCGGGGGGATTTATCGGGGGCTACACCTTC; CDR3aa: CASTPGGFIGGYTF
d_gene: .; len: 13; abundance: once; v_gene: TRBV12-3/TRBV12-4; j_gene: TRBJ2-1; CDR3nt: TGTGCCAGCAGCCCGCCGGGGGAGGATGAGCAGTTCTTC; CDR3aa: CASSPPGEDEQFF
d_gene: TRBD2; len: 15; abundance: few; v_gene: TRBV6-4; j_gene: TRBJ2-3; CDR3nt: TGTGCCAGCAGTGTAGTCAGCGGGGGTACAGATACGCAGTATTTT; CDR3aa: CASSVVSGGTDTQYF
d_gene: TRBD1; len: 13; abundance: .; v_gene: TRBV3-1/TRBV3-2; j_gene: TRBJ1-5; CDR3nt: TGTGCCAGCAGCCAAGACACAGGGGCGGTCCAGCATTTT; CDR3aa: CASSQDTGAVQHF
d_gene: .; len: 15; abundance: .; v_gene: TRBV12-5; j_gene: TRBJ2-1; CDR3nt: TGTGCAAGTATGCGAGGGCCGATATCGTACAATGAGCAGTTCTTC; CDR3aa: CASMRGPISYNEQFF
d_gene: TRBD2; len: 16; abundance: once; v_gene: TRBV5-1; j_gene: TRBJ2-5; CDR3nt: TGCGCCAGCAGCCGGGCCCCTAGCGGATCTCAAGAGACCCAGTACTTC; CDR3aa: CASSRAPSGSQETQYF
d_gene: .; len: 12; abundance: few; v_gene: TRBV5-6; j_gene: TRBJ1-1; CDR3nt: TGTGCCAGCAGCTCGCTCCCGGGGAAAGCTTTCTTT; CDR3aa: CASSSLPGKAFF
d_gene: .; len: 15; abundance: .; v_gene: TRBV6-1; j_gene: TRBJ1-3; CDR3nt: TGTGCCAGCAGTGAAGTAGGGGCTGCTGGAAACACCATATATTTT; CDR3aa: CASSEVGAAGNTIYF
d_gene: TRBD1; len: 17; abundance: once; v_gene: TRBV6-1; j_gene: TRBJ1-2; CDR3nt: TGTGCCAGCAGTGGGGGACAGGGGCGAAAAGCTAACTATGGCTACACCTTC; CDR3aa: CASSGGQGRKANYGYTF
d_gene: TRBD1; len: 15; abundance: .; v_gene: TRBV18; j_gene: TRBJ2-1; CDR3nt: TGTGCCAGCTCCCCCAGGGACAGCGCCTACAATGAGCAGTTCTTC; CDR3aa: CASSPRDSAYNEQFF
d_gene: .; len: 12; abundance: .; v_gene: TRBV5-6; j_gene: TRBJ1-2; CDR3nt: TGTGCCAGCAGCTTGTGGGGGGATGGCTACACCTTC; CDR3aa: CASSLWGDGYTF
d_gene: TRBD2; len: 14; abundance: .; v_gene: TRBV9; j_gene: TRBJ2-1; CDR3nt: TGTGCCAGCAAAGCTAGCGGGGCTGGGAGTGAGCAGTTCTTC; CDR3aa: CASKASGAGSEQFF
d_gene: TRBD1; len: 13; abundance: .; v_gene: TRBV2; j_gene: TRBJ1-2; CDR3nt: TGTGCCAGCAGTAACCGGGACAGTAATGGCTACACCTTC; CDR3aa: CASSNRDSNGYTF
d_gene: .; len: 16; abundance: .; v_gene: TRBV15; j_gene: TRBJ1-5; CDR3nt: TGTGCCACCAGCAGAGGGGTTGAGGGATGGAATCAGCCCCAGCATTTT; CDR3aa: CATSRGVEGWNQPQHF
d_gene: .; len: 13; abundance: .; v_gene: TRBV5-5; j_gene: TRBJ2-5; CDR3nt: TGTGCCAGCAGCTTGGCCCTTCAAGAGACCCAGTACTTC; CDR3aa: CASSLALQETQYF
d_gene: .; len: 16; abundance: few; v_gene: TRBV6-5; j_gene: TRBJ1-2; CDR3nt: TGTGCCAGCAGTTACTCGATCCGACAGACTAACTATGGCTACACCTTC; CDR3aa: CASSYSIRQTNYGYTF
d_gene: .; len: 16; abundance: .; v_gene: TRBV4-1; j_gene: TRBJ1-2; CDR3nt: TGCGCCAGCAGCCAAGTTGGGCTACTTTCTAACTATGGCTACACCTTC; CDR3aa: CASSQVGLLSNYGYTF
d_gene: .; len: 15; abundance: .; v_gene: TRBV19; j_gene: TRBJ1-1; CDR3nt: TGTGCCAGTAGTAGGGACAATCCGTTGAACACTGAAGCTTTCTTT; CDR3aa: CASSRDNPLNTEAFF
d_gene: TRBD2; len: 16; abundance: .; v_gene: TRBV10-3; j_gene: TRBJ2-2; CDR3nt: TGTGCCACCCGGTCGGCGGGGGGGGCGGGCACCGGGGAGCTGTTTTTT; CDR3aa: CATRSAGGAGTGELFF
d_gene: TRBD1; len: 15; abundance: .; v_gene: TRBV7-9; j_gene: TRBJ1-2; CDR3nt: TGTGCCAGCAGCCCCAGGACAGGGACCGTCTATGGCTACACCTTC; CDR3aa: CASSPRTGTVYGYTF
d_gene: TRBD1; len: 14; abundance: .; v_gene: TRBV6-5; j_gene: TRBJ1-5; CDR3nt: TGTGCCAGCAGCTCCGGGACAGGGAATCAGCCCCAGCATTTT; CDR3aa: CASSSGTGNQPQHF
d_gene: .; len: 15; abundance: .; v_gene: TRBV19; j_gene: TRBJ1-3; CDR3nt: TGTGCCACCATAGACAGATTTCTCTCTGGAAACACCATATATTTT; CDR3aa: CATIDRFLSGNTIYF
d_gene: .; len: 15; abundance: .; v_gene: TRBV18; j_gene: TRBJ2-7; CDR3nt: TGTGCCAGCTCACTCTTTGATGGGAGCTCCTACGAGCAGTACTTC; CDR3aa: CASSLFDGSSYEQYF
d_gene: TRBD1; len: 14; abundance: .; v_gene: TRBV6-5; j_gene: TRBJ1-6; CDR3nt: TGTGCCAGCAGGGCCGGGACAGATAATTCACCCCTCCACTTT; CDR3aa: CASRAGTDNSPLHF
d_gene: .; len: 14; abundance: .; v_gene: TRBV19; j_gene: TRBJ2-2; CDR3nt: TGTGCCAGTAGCGATAGGGGAAGCACCGGGGAGCTGTTTTTT; CDR3aa: CASSDRGSTGELFF
d_gene: .; len: 13; abundance: .; v_gene: TRBV24-1; j_gene: TRBJ2-1; CDR3nt: TGTGCCACCAGTGATTACCTGGACAGCAAGCAGTTCTTC; CDR3aa: CATSDYLDSKQFF
d_gene: TRBD1; len: 14; abundance: .; v_gene: TRBV6-5; j_gene: TRBJ1-1; CDR3nt: TGTGCCAGCAATTACAGGGGGCTAAACACTGAAGCTTTCTTT; CDR3aa: CASNYRGLNTEAFF
d_gene: .; len: 15; abundance: .; v_gene: TRBV10-3; j_gene: TRBJ2-1; CDR3nt: TGTGCCATCAGTGACCCCGGGACAAAATACAATGAGCAGTTCTTC; CDR3aa: CAISDPGTKYNEQFF
d_gene: .; len: 13; abundance: once; v_gene: TRBV18; j_gene: TRBJ2-1; CDR3nt: TGTGCCACCTCGGACTGGGACTACAATGAGCAGTTCTTC; CDR3aa: CATSDWDYNEQFF
d_gene: TRBD1; len: 13; abundance: .; v_gene: TRBV6-2/TRBV6-3; j_gene: TRBJ1-2; CDR3nt: TGTGCCAGCAGCGGGACAGGCCCCTATGGCTACACCTTC; CDR3aa: CASSGTGPYGYTF
d_gene: .; len: 13; abundance: .; v_gene: TRBV18; j_gene: TRBJ2-1; CDR3nt: TGTGCCAGCTCACCGAGGGGAGGCAATGAGCAGTTCTTC; CDR3aa: CASSPRGGNEQFF
d_gene: TRBD2; len: 15; abundance: .; v_gene: TRBV7-7; j_gene: TRBJ2-1; CDR3nt: TGTGCTAGCAGCCTTGGGAGGGGCACCTACAATGAGCAGTTCTTC; CDR3aa: CASSLGRGTYNEQFF
d_gene: .; len: 16; abundance: once; v_gene: TRBV7-8; j_gene: TRBJ1-2; CDR3nt: TGTGCCAGCAGCCCAACCTGGGCAAGACGGGGCTATGGCTACACCTTC; CDR3aa: CASSPTWARRGYGYTF
d_gene: .; len: 12; abundance: .; v_gene: TRBV10-3; j_gene: TRBJ2-7; CDR3nt: TGTGCCATCTCTGCAGCTAGCTACGAGCAGTACTTC; CDR3aa: CAISAASYEQYF
d_gene: TRBD1; len: 14; abundance: .; v_gene: TRBV5-1; j_gene: TRBJ2-7; CDR3nt: TGCGCCAGCTCGACAGGGGCAGCAACCTACGAGCAGTACTTC; CDR3aa: CASSTGAATYEQYF
d_gene: TRBD1; len: 15; abundance: .; v_gene: TRBV7-6; j_gene: TRBJ1-1; CDR3nt: TGTGCCAGCAGCCCCCCGGGACAGGGATTATCTGAAGCTTTCTTT; CDR3aa: CASSPPGQGLSEAFF
d_gene: TRBD1; len: 15; abundance: .; v_gene: TRBV5-8; j_gene: TRBJ1-2; CDR3nt: TGTGCCAGCAGTCCTCTGAGACAGGGGAACTATGGCTACACCTTC; CDR3aa: CASSPLRQGNYGYTF
d_gene: .; len: 16; abundance: .; v_gene: TRBV5-1; j_gene: TRBJ2-7; CDR3nt: TGCGCCAGCAGCGCCACAGGATTACGTCCGGACTACGAGCAGTACTTC; CDR3aa: CASSATGLRPDYEQYF
d_gene: .; len: 11; abundance: .; v_gene: TRBV7-2; j_gene: TRBJ1-2; CDR3nt: TGTGCCAGCAGCCAGGCCTATGGCTACACCTTC; CDR3aa: CASSQAYGYTF
d_gene: TRBD1; len: 16; abundance: .; v_gene: TRBV3-1/TRBV3-2; j_gene: TRBJ1-1; CDR3nt: TGTGCCAGCAGCCCCGGGACAGGGGACTTGAACACTGAAGCTTTCTTT; CDR3aa: CASSPGTGDLNTEAFF
d_gene: .; len: 15; abundance: few; v_gene: TRBV6-5; j_gene: TRBJ1-4; CDR3nt: TGTGCCAGCAGGGACAGCCATCATACTAATGAAAAACTGTTTTTT; CDR3aa: CASRDSHHTNEKLFF
d_gene: .; len: 14; abundance: .; v_gene: TRBV5-1; j_gene: TRBJ2-7; CDR3nt: TGCGCCAGCAGCTTGGCGGGTAGACCCTACGAGCAGTACTTC; CDR3aa: CASSLAGRPYEQYF
d_gene: TRBD1; len: 17; abundance: .; v_gene: TRBV11-2; j_gene: TRBJ1-2; CDR3nt: TGTGCCAGCAGCTTAGTAGCGGGGACAGGGGAGGGGTATGGCTACACCTTC; CDR3aa: CASSLVAGTGEGYGYTF
d_gene: TRBD1; len: 15; abundance: .; v_gene: TRBV10-3; j_gene: TRBJ1-1; CDR3nt: TGTGCCATCAGCCCATCGGACAGGGAGAACACTGAAGCTTTCTTT; CDR3aa: CAISPSDRENTEAFF
d_gene: TRBD2; len: 15; abundance: .; v_gene: TRBV5-4; j_gene: TRBJ2-1; CDR3nt: TGTGCCAGCAGCCCCGGACTAGCGGGGGGGAATGAGCAGTTCTTC; CDR3aa: CASSPGLAGGNEQFF
d_gene: .; len: 12; abundance: .; v_gene: TRBV5-4; j_gene: TRBJ2-1; CDR3nt: TGTGCCAGCAGCCCCTCTGGGCTAGCCCCGTTCTTC; CDR3aa: CASSPSGLAPFF
d_gene: .; len: 15; abundance: once; v_gene: TRBV9; j_gene: TRBJ2-2; CDR3nt: TGTGCCAGCAGCGTAGGGGGTGGGACTCACGGGGAGCTGTTTTTT; CDR3aa: CASSVGGGTHGELFF
d_gene: TRBD1; len: 15; abundance: .; v_gene: TRBV4-2; j_gene: TRBJ1-3; CDR3nt: TGTGCCAGCAGCCTGGACAGGGCCTCTGGAAACACCATATATTTT; CDR3aa: CASSLDRASGNTIYF